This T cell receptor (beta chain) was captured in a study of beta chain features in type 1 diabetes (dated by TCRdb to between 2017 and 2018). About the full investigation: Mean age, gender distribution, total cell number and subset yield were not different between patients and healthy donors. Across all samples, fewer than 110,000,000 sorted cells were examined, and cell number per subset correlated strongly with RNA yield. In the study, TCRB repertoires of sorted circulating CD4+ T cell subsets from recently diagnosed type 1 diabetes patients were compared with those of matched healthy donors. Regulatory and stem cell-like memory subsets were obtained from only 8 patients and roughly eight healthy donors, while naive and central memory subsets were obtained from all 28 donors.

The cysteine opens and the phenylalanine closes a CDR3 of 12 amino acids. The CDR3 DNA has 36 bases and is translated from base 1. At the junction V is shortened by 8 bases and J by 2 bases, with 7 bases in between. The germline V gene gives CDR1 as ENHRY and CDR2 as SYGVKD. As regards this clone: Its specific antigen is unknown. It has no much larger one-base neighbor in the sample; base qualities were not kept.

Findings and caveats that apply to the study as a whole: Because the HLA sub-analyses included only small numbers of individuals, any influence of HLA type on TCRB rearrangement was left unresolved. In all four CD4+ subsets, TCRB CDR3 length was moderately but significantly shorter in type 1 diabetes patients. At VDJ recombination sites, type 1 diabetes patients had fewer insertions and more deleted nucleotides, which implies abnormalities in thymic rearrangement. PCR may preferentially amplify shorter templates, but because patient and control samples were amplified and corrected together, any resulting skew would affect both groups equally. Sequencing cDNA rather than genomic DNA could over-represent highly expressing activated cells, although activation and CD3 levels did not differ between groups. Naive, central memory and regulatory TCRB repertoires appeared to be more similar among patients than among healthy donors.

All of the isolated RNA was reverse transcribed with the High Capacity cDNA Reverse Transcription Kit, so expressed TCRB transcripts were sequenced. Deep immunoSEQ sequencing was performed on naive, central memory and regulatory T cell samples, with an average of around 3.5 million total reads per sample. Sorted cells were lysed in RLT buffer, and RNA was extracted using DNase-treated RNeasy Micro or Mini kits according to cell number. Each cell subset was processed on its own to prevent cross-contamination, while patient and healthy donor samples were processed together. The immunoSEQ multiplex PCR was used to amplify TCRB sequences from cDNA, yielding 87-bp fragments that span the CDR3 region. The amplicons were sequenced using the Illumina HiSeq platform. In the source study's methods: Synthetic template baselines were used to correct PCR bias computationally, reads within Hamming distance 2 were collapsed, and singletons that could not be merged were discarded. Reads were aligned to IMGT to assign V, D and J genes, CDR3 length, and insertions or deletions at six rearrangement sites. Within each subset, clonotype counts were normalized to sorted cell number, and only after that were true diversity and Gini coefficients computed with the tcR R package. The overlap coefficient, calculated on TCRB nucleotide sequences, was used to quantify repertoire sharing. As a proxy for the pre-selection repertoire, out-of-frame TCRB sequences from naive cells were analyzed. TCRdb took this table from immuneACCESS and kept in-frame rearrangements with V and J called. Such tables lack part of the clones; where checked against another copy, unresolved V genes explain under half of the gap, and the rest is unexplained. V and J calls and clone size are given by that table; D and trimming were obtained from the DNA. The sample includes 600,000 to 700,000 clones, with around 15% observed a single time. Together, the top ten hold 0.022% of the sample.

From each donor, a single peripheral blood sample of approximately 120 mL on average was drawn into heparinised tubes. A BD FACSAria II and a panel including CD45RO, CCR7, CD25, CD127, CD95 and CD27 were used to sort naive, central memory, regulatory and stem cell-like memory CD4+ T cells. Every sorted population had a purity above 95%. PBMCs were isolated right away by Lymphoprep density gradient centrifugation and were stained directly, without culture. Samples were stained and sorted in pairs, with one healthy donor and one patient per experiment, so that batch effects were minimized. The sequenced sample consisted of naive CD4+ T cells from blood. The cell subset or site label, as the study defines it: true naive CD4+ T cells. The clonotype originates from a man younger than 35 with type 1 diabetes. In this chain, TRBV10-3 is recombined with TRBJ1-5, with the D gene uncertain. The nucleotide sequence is TGTGCCATCGGATCGGGCAATCAGCCCCAGCATTTT. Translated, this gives CAIGSGNQPQHF.